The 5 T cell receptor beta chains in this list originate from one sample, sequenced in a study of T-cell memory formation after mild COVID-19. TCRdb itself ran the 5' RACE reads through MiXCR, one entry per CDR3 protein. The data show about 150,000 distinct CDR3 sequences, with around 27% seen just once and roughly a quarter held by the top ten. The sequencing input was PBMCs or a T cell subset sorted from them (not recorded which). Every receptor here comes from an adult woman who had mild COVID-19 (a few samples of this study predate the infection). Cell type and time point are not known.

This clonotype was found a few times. CDR3 nucleotide sequence: TGTGCCAGCAGCTTACGGGACACCTACAATGAGCAGTTCTTC. Its translation is CASSLRDTYNEQFF. V and J are TRBV7-9 and TRBJ2-1; D is perhaps TRBD1 (6 bases). The CDR3 totals 14 residues. The germline V gene encodes CDR1 SEHNR and CDR2 FQNEAQ (reference sequence). V was clipped by 2 bases and J by 2 bases, with 7 bases between them.

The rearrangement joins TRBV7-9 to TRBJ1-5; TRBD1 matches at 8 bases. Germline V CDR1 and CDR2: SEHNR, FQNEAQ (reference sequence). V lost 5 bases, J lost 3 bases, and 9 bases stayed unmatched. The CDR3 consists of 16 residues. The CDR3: CASSDVRTGLNQPQHF. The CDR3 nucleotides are TGTGCCAGCAGCGACGTAAGGACAGGGCTCAATCAGCCCCAGCATTTT.

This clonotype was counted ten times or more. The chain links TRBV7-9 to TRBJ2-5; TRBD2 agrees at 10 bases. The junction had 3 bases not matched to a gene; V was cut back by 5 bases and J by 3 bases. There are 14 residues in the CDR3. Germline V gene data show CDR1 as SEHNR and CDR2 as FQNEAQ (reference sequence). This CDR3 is CASSASGSEETQYF. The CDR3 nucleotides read TGTGCCAGCAGCGCTAGCGGGAGTGAAGAGACCCAGTACTTC.

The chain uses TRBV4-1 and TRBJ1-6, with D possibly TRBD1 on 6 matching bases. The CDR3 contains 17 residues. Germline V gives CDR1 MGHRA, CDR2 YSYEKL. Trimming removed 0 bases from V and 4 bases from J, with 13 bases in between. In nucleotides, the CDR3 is TGCGCCAGCAGCCAAGATGGGCCCACAGGGTATAATTCACCCCTCCACTTT. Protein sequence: CASSQDGPTGYNSPLHF.

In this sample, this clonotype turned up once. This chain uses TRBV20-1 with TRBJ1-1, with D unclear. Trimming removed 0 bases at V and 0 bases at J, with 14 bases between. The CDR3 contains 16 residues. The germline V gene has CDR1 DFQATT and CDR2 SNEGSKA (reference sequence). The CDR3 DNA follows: TGCAGTGCTAGAGATTTCGCAGGCCCCATGAACACTGAAGCTTTCTTT. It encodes CSARDFAGPMNTEAFF.